The rows below give T cell receptor beta chains drawn from one sample of a study of T-cell memory formation after mild COVID-19. TCRdb ran MiXCR on the 5' RACE reads and lists one entry per CDR3 protein. The sample holds roughly 200,000 distinct CDR3 sequences, 16% seen once. Sequenced material: PBMCs or a T cell subset sorted from them (not recorded which). These receptor sequences come from an adult woman who had mild COVID-19 (a few samples of this study predate the infection). Cell type and time point are not known. Both conserved end residues are part of each CDR3. Each record gives: CDR3 DNA, CDR3 protein, V gene, clone size, D gene, J gene. The D gene is left open where the match is weak. Only some rows state a clone size, as once, few, many or a class for expanded clones.

TGTGCCAGCAGCGTAGCCGGAGTCGTCGGTCAGCCCCAGCATTTT | CASSVAGVVGQPQHF | TRBV9 | few | . | TRBJ1-5
TGTGCCATCAGTGCGGGGTACGAGCAGTACTTC | CAISAGYEQYF | TRBV10-3 | . | . | TRBJ2-7
TGTGCCAGCTCACCTACCGGGACAGGGCAACTCTACGAGCAGTACTTC | CASSPTGTGQLYEQYF | TRBV18 | many | TRBD1 | TRBJ2-7
TGTCCCAACTTGCAGATTCTGGCCAAAAACATTCAGTACTTC | CPNLQILAKNIQYF | TRBV12-3/TRBV12-4 | . | . | TRBJ2-4
TGTGCCAGCAGCCCAATCCCGGGACAGGGGCCGAGCTCCTATAATTCACCCCTCCACTTT | CASSPIPGQGPSSYNSPLHF | TRBV5-5 | few | TRBD1 | TRBJ1-6
TGCAGTGCGACGGGACTAGCGGGAGGAAGCACAGATACGCAGTATTTT | CSATGLAGGSTDTQYF | TRBV20-1 | few | TRBD2 | TRBJ2-3
TGTGCCAGCAGTCGACAGGGTAGCGTCCCAAACTCCTACGAGCAGTACTTC | CASSRQGSVPNSYEQYF | TRBV6-6 | . | TRBD1 | TRBJ2-7
TGTGCCAGCAGCGGGACAGGGAACTATGGCTACACCTTC | CASSGTGNYGYTF | TRBV14 | . | TRBD1 | TRBJ1-2
TGTGCCATCAGTGAGATTGAGGGACGCTATGGCTACACCTTC | CAISEIEGRYGYTF | TRBV10-3 | few | . | TRBJ1-2
TGCAGCGTTGACGGGGAACGGACAGGGCGTTATGGCTACACCTTC | CSVDGERTGRYGYTF | TRBV29-1 | few | TRBD1 | TRBJ1-2
TGCGCCAGCAGCTTAAAACTAGCGGGAACGGGCGGCGGCAAAAACATTCAGTACTTC | CASSLKLAGTGGGKNIQYF | TRBV5-1 | few | TRBD2 | TRBJ2-4
TGTGCCAGCAGCGCGACCGGGACTAGCGGGCCATACGAGCAGTACTTC | CASSATGTSGPYEQYF | TRBV9 | many | TRBD2 | TRBJ2-7
TGCGCCAGCAGAGGAGAACCGGGGACGGCCACTGAAGCTTTCTTT | CASRGEPGTATEAFF | TRBV5-1 | many | . | TRBJ1-1
TGTGCCAGCAGCTCTAGCCTGACCCAGTACTTC | CASSSSLTQYF | TRBV11-2 | few | . | TRBJ2-5
TGCAGCGTTCGAGGAGCCTCTGGAAACACCATATATTTT | CSVRGASGNTIYF | TRBV29-1 | few | . | TRBJ1-3
TGTGCCAGCAAAAACGGACAGGGGTACACAGATACGCAGTATTTT | CASKNGQGYTDTQYF | TRBV6-4 | few | TRBD1 | TRBJ2-3
TGTGCCAGCAGCTTTCACCCGGGTACGCAGTATTTT | CASSFHPGTQYF | TRBV7-2 | many | . | TRBJ2-3
TGTGCCAGCAGCTTAAGGCAGGGTTTTAATGAAAAACTGTTTTTT | CASSLRQGFNEKLFF | TRBV7-9 | . | . | TRBJ1-4
TGTGCCAGCAGCTTGGCGGACAGGGACAATCAGCCCCAGCATTTT | CASSLADRDNQPQHF | TRBV5-6 | . | TRBD1 | TRBJ1-5
TGTGCCACAGGGGGTAGCTCTGGGGCCAACGTCCTGACTTTC | CATGGSSGANVLTF | TRBV7-7 | few | TRBD1 | TRBJ2-6
TGCAGTGCTCCGGGACCTAACTATGGCTACACCTTC | CSAPGPNYGYTF | TRBV20-1 | . | . | TRBJ1-2
TGCGCCAGCAGCTTGACCGGACGGGGCTCCTACAATGAGCAGTTCTTC | CASSLTGRGSYNEQFF | TRBV5-1 | . | . | TRBJ2-1
TGTGCCAGCAGCCCAAGAGTGGTAACGAGTACTGAAGCTTTCTTT | CASSPRVVTSTEAFF | TRBV4-2 | few | . | TRBJ1-1
TGCGCCAGCAGCCAACGAAGGGAGGCCAAAAACATTCAGTACTTC | CASSQRREAKNIQYF | TRBV4-1 | . | . | TRBJ2-4
TGCGCCAGCAGCCTATCTGTGGACTACGAGCAGTACTTC | CASSLSVDYEQYF | TRBV4-1 | . | . | TRBJ2-7
TGTGCCATCTCGGTCGGGGGTACATCCACAGATACGCAGTATTTT | CAISVGGTSTDTQYF | TRBV10-3 | . | . | TRBJ2-3
TGTGCCACCAGTGATTTGCGGACAGGAACGGATGGCTACACCTTC | CATSDLRTGTDGYTF | TRBV24-1 | few | TRBD1 | TRBJ1-2
TGTGCCAGCAGCCAAGATTACCGCCGGGACAGGTCTAATGAAAAACTGTTTTTT | CASSQDYRRDRSNEKLFF | TRBV4-2 | . | TRBD1 | TRBJ1-4
TGTGCCAGCAGCGCATCCGGGACAAACGACAATGAGCAGTTCTTC | CASSASGTNDNEQFF | TRBV9 | . | . | TRBJ2-1
TGTGCCAGCAGCCGGGGGAAGGGGGCGGCGGAAAAACTGTTTTTT | CASSRGKGAAEKLFF | TRBV4-2 | . | TRBD1 | TRBJ1-4
TGTGCCACCCGGATAGCCCCGAACACTGAAGCTTTCTTT | CATRIAPNTEAFF | TRBV7-9 | few | . | TRBJ1-1
TGCGCCAGCAGCTCTGGGACTAGCCGGGAGACCCAGTACTTC | CASSSGTSRETQYF | TRBV5-1 | . | TRBD2 | TRBJ2-5
TGCAGTGCATATCTCGGACTAGCGGGAGTTGGTGGTTTGTGGGAGCAGTACTTC | CSAYLGLAGVGGLWEQYF | TRBV20-1 | few | TRBD2 | TRBJ2-7
TGTGCCACCAGCAGACAGGGGGCTTACGAGACCCAGTACTTC | CATSRQGAYETQYF | TRBV15 | . | TRBD1 | TRBJ2-5
TGTGCCAGCAGTTTAACGGGAGGTCAGCCCCAGCATTTT | CASSLTGGQPQHF | TRBV12-3/TRBV12-4 | . | . | TRBJ1-5
TGTGCCAGCAGTGAACGAGTAGCGAACACTGAAGCTTTCTTT | CASSERVANTEAFF | TRBV2 | . | . | TRBJ1-1
TGCGCCAGCAGCTTGGAAAGCGGGAACACAGATACGCAGTATTTT | CASSLESGNTDTQYF | TRBV5-1 | . | TRBD2 | TRBJ2-3
TGTGCCAGCAGTTTGCGGCGTGGATACAATGAGCAGTTCTTC | CASSLRRGYNEQFF | TRBV12-3/TRBV12-4 | . | . | TRBJ2-1
TGTGCCAGCAGTTACTCTGACAGGGAGGGCACTGAAGCTTTCTTT | CASSYSDREGTEAFF | TRBV6-5 | . | TRBD1 | TRBJ1-1
TGCAGCGCTCGACTAGCGGGAGGGCCCTACAATGAGCAGTTCTTC | CSARLAGGPYNEQFF | TRBV29-1 | . | TRBD2 | TRBJ2-1
TGCAGTGCTCTGGCAGGGGAAAGTACAGATACGCAGTATTTT | CSALAGESTDTQYF | TRBV20-1 | few | . | TRBJ2-3
TGTGCCAGCAGCCTACCGGGCTACACTGAAGCTTTCTTT | CASSLPGYTEAFF | TRBV6-6 | . | . | TRBJ1-1
TGTGCCAGCAGTTTTCTGGTCACTGAAGCTTTCTTT | CASSFLVTEAFF | TRBV12-3/TRBV12-4 | few | . | TRBJ1-1
TGTGCCAGCAGCAACACCCCCCGACCAGGGGATGGCTACACCTTC | CASSNTPRPGDGYTF | TRBV7-2 | . | . | TRBJ1-2
TGTGCCAGCAGCCCCCGGATCCTAGCGGGAGGGCCTAAGGGCGATGAGCAGTTCTTC | CASSPRILAGGPKGDEQFF | TRBV7-2 | few | TRBD2 | TRBJ2-1
TGTGCCAGCAGCCCGAGGGGGCCCGATACGCAGTATTTT | CASSPRGPDTQYF | TRBV7-9 | many | TRBD1 | TRBJ2-3
TGCGCCAGCAGCGGCGCGACGAACACCGGGGAGCTGTTTTTT | CASSGATNTGELFF | TRBV5-1 | many | . | TRBJ2-2
TGTGCCAGCAGCTCGTCGGTGGGCGGGGAGCTGTTTTTT | CASSSSVGGELFF | TRBV11-2 | few | . | TRBJ2-2
TGTGCCAGCAGTTTGGCAGATACTGAGCAGTTCTTC | CASSLADTEQFF | TRBV12-3/TRBV12-4 | . | . | TRBJ2-1
TGTGCCAGCAGTGGGGACAGGGGAAACTATGGCTACACCTTC | CASSGDRGNYGYTF | TRBV6-5 | . | TRBD1 | TRBJ1-2
TGCGCCAGCAGCTTGGCCCCAGCGTCGGCTGATACGCAGTATTTT | CASSLAPASADTQYF | TRBV5-1 | many | . | TRBJ2-3
TGTGCCAGCAGTTTAGGAGGGACTACTAATGAAAAACTGTTTTTT | CASSLGGTTNEKLFF | TRBV12-3/TRBV12-4 | . | . | TRBJ1-4
TGTGCCAGTAACCCTCTCCCGAGGGGTGATGGGGAGCTGTTTTTT | CASNPLPRGDGELFF | TRBV19 | . | . | TRBJ2-2
TGTGCCAGCAGTAAGGGACATTCCTACGAGCAGTACTTC | CASSKGHSYEQYF | TRBV6-5 | . | . | TRBJ2-7
TGTGCCAGCAGTTTTAAGCGGGGGGCCTATCAGGCGTACTTC | CASSFKRGAYQAYF | TRBV27 | few | TRBD2 | TRBJ2-7
TGCAGTGCTAGACCCCGCGACTACGGACAGGGTGATACGCAGTATTTT | CSARPRDYGQGDTQYF | TRBV20-1 | . | TRBD1 | TRBJ2-3
TGCGCCAGCAGCTTGGTGGCGGGAGCGGGCAATGAGCAGTTCTTC | CASSLVAGAGNEQFF | TRBV5-1 | many | TRBD2 | TRBJ2-1
TGTGCCTGGAGTACCCGGGGCAGGGGCGAGCAGTACTTC | CAWSTRGRGEQYF | TRBV30 | few | . | TRBJ2-7
TGTGCCAGCAGTCGTTCCTCAGGGGGCGCCAAGACCGGGGAGCTGTTTTTT | CASSRSSGGAKTGELFF | TRBV12-3/TRBV12-4 | . | TRBD1 | TRBJ2-2
TGCGCCAGCAGCTCGGGGGACAGGGATTACAATGAGCAGTTCTTC | CASSSGDRDYNEQFF | TRBV5-1 | few | TRBD1 | TRBJ2-1